Listed below are T cell receptor beta chains from one sample, sequenced in a study of immune evolution from preneoplasia to lung adenocarcinoma. The protocol was immunoSEQ multiplex PCR, while the TCRdb copy is restricted to in-frame clones and leaves out a portion. The table shows 10,000 or so clones, with about 74% occurring only once. Material for sequencing was FFPE normal lung tissue adjacent to the tumor. The source of these receptors is a person in their sixties or seventies with lung adenocarcinoma. Some clones in this sample may be carry-over from other donors' samples. The CDR3 runs from the conserved cysteine through the conserved F or W. A D gene is named only where the DNA matches it firmly. Some rows have no size entry. The others give once, few or many, or a class for an expanded clone.

NA	NA	TRBV9	TRBJ2-4	TGTGCCAGCAGCGTAGGCATAGCCAAAAACATTCAGTACTTC	CASSVGIAKNIQYF
NA	few	TRBV6-4	TRBJ2-2	TGTGCCAGCAGTGAGGGCGGGACCAACACCGGGGAGCTGTTTTTT	CASSEGGTNTGELFF
TRBD2	NA	TRBV10-2	TRBJ2-7	TGCGCCAGCAGTCCCGGGACTAGCGGGAAGAGGTACGAGCAGTACTTC	CASSPGTSGKRYEQYF
NA	NA	TRBV6-5	TRBJ1-5	TGTGCCAGCAGTTACTCTAGGGCACAGCCCCAGCATTTT	CASSYSRAQPQHF
NA	once	TRBV19	TRBJ1-2	TGTGCCAGTAGTGATTCGGGGGACGGCTACACCTTC	CASSDSGDGYTF
NA	NA	TRBV9	TRBJ2-6	TGTGCCAGCGGGTCTGGGGCCAACGTCCTGACTTTC	CASGSGANVLTF
NA	NA	TRBV9	TRBJ2-5	TGTGCCAGCAGCGTAGCTGGGACACAAGAGACCCAGTACTTC	CASSVAGTQETQYF
TRBD2	NA	TRBV30	TRBJ2-1	TGTGCCTGGAGGGGGGGGAGCCTAGCGAGTTCCTACAATGAGCAGTTCTTC	CAWRGGSLASSYNEQFF
TRBD1	NA	TRBV30	TRBJ1-4	TGTGCCTGGGGGACAGGCCCTAATGAAAAACTGTTTTTT	CAWGTGPNEKLFF
NA	few	TRBV9	TRBJ1-2	TGTGCCAGCAGTGACCATGGGGGGGAAGACTATGGCTACACCTTC	CASSDHGGEDYGYTF
NA	NA	TRBV2	TRBJ2-5	TGTGCCAGCAGTGCGGCGGAGCGAGGAGCCCAGTACTTC	CASSAAERGAQYF
TRBD1	NA	TRBV5-4	TRBJ2-7	TGTGCCAGCAGCTTACAGGGGGCGGGTTCCTACGAGCAGTACTTC	CASSLQGAGSYEQYF
NA	NA	TRBV4-2	TRBJ1-5	TGTGCCAGCAGCCAAGATGGGGAAGGGTTCTCTCAGCCCCAGCATTTT	CASSQDGEGFSQPQHF
NA	NA	TRBV5-5	TRBJ2-3	TGTGCCAGCAGCTTGGCGGCAGTCACAGATACGCAGTATTTT	CASSLAAVTDTQYF
NA	NA	TRBV19	TRBJ1-5	TGTGCCAGTAGTCGTCCGACAGCCTCCAATCAGCTCCAGCATTTT	CASSRPTASNQLQHF
NA	NA	TRBV5-5	TRBJ1-2	TGTGCCAGCAGCTTGTACGAGACCCCTAGGATAGAAGGCTACACCTTC	CASSLYETPRIEGYTF
TRBD1	few	TRBV5-1	TRBJ2-5	TGCGCCAGCAGCACGGGACAGGGGCTGGAGACCCAGTACTTC	CASSTGQGLETQYF
TRBD1	NA	TRBV28	TRBJ2-3	TGTGCCAGCAGCCCGACCGCGGCGGGACAGGGGGCCGGTGATACGCAGTATTTT	CASSPTAAGQGAGDTQYF
TRBD1	NA	TRBV5-8	TRBJ1-3	TGTGCCAGCAGCTTGAGGGGGACAGGGATGAACACCATATATTTT	CASSLRGTGMNTIYF
TRBD1	NA	TRBV11-2	TRBJ2-1	TGTGCCAGCAGCTTTCTGGACAGGGAATACAATGAGCAGTTCTTC	CASSFLDREYNEQFF
NA	NA	TRBV5-1	TRBJ2-3	TGCGCCAGCAGCTTGGAGGGGAGTATGTTGACAGATACGCAGTATTTT	CASSLEGSMLTDTQYF
TRBD1	NA	TRBV4-1	TRBJ2-6	TGCGCCAGCAGCCAAGAGGGGGGGACAGGGATATCTGGGGCCAACGTCCTGACTTTC	CASSQEGGTGISGANVLTF
NA	few	TRBV19	TRBJ2-6	TGTGCCAGTAGTATCGGCTCTGGGGCCAACGTCCTGACTTTC	CASSIGSGANVLTF
TRBD1	few	TRBV19	TRBJ1-4	TGTGCCAGTACCCCCGACAGGGGGGTAACTGAACTGTTTTTT	CASTPDRGVTELFF
TRBD2	once	TRBV7-6	TRBJ2-5	TGTGCCAGCAGCCCGCGACTAGCGGGAGAGACCCAGTACTTC	CASSPRLAGETQYF
NA	medium-sized	TRBV6-4	TRBJ2-3	TGTGCCAGCAGTGCCACACCCGAGGGGGATACGCAGTATTTT	CASSATPEGDTQYF
TRBD2	few	TRBV7-9	TRBJ2-3	TGTGCCAGCAGCCCCCAGGGACTATTCAATACGCAGTATTTT	CASSPQGLFNTQYF
NA	NA	TRBV4-2	TRBJ2-6	TGTGCCAGCAGCCCGCAGGGGATCTCTGGGGCCAACGTCCTGACTTTC	CASSPQGISGANVLTF
NA	NA	TRBV6-5	TRBJ1-1	TGTGCCAGCAGTTACGGGGGTAGCAACACTGAAGCTTTCTTT	CASSYGGSNTEAFF
TRBD1	NA	TRBV9	TRBJ1-5	TGTGCCAGCAGCACAGGGGCTCAAAATCAGCCCCAGCATTTT	CASSTGAQNQPQHF
TRBD1	NA	TRBV19	TRBJ1-2	TGTGCCAGTAGTATACTTCGACAGGGTAGCTATGGCTACACCTTC	CASSILRQGSYGYTF
NA	NA	TRBV9	TRBJ2-7	TGTGCCAGCAGCGTAGCCCCGACAGCCTCCTACGAGCAGTACTTC	CASSVAPTASYEQYF
NA	NA	TRBV5-4	TRBJ1-1	TGTGCCAGCAGCTTCAGGAAGCAGGTGAACACTGAAGCTTTCTTT	CASSFRKQVNTEAFF
NA	NA	TRBV11-2	TRBJ2-1	TGTGCCAGCAGCTTAGACCCGATGAGGAACAATGAGCAGTTCTTC	CASSLDPMRNNEQFF
TRBD2	NA	TRBV10-1	TRBJ2-3	TGCGCCAGCAGTGCCGGACTAGCGGGCTCAGGGACGCAGTATTTT	CASSAGLAGSGTQYF
TRBD1	NA	TRBV27	TRBJ2-3	TGTGCCAGCAGTTTACGGACAGGGATAGATACGCAGTATTTT	CASSLRTGIDTQYF
NA	few	TRBV21-1	TRBJ2-3	TGTGCCAGCAGCAAATTGATGACAACGCTTACGCAGTATTTT	CASSKLMTTLTQYF
NA	NA	TRBV18	TRBJ2-2	TGTGCCAGCTCACAGAGTATGAACACCGGGGAGCTGTTTTTT	CASSQSMNTGELFF
NA	NA	TRBV10-3	TRBJ1-5	TGTACCATAGGAATGGAGGGAAGCAATCAGCCCCAGCATTTT	CTIGMEGSNQPQHF
NA	NA	TRBV29-1	TRBJ1-4	TGCAGCGTTGCTTACAGGGCTAATGAAAAACTGTTTTTT	CSVAYRANEKLFF
NA	NA	TRBV5-1	TRBJ2-4	TGCGCCAGCTCCAAGGGGGGTGGTGAAAACATTCAGTACTTC	CASSKGGGENIQYF
NA	NA	TRBV28	TRBJ2-7	TGTGCCAGCAGTTCCCCGGGACCCAACTACGAGCAGTACTTC	CASSSPGPNYEQYF
NA	NA	TRBV5-1	TRBJ2-1	TGCGCCAGCAGCTCGGGAAACAATGAGCAGTTCTTC	CASSSGNNEQFF
TRBD2	few	TRBV30	TRBJ2-2	TGTGCCCAACCAGCGGGAGGGATCGGGGAGCTGTTTTTT	CAQPAGGIGELFF
TRBD1	NA	TRBV9	TRBJ2-1	TGTGCCAGCAGCGTAGTACCCAGCAGGGGGAATGAGCAGTTCTTC	CASSVVPSRGNEQFF
TRBD2	NA	TRBV10-3	TRBJ2-1	TGTGCCATCAGTGAGTTTACTAGCGGGAGCGATGAGCAGTTCTTC	CAISEFTSGSDEQFF
TRBD1	once	TRBV28	TRBJ1-2	TGTGCCAGCATAAAAATCCGGGACAGGGTCGGTGGCTACACCTTC	CASIKIRDRVGGYTF
NA	NA	TRBV29-1	TRBJ1-2	TGCAGCGCTCCCGTTGGCTATGGCTACACCTTC	CSAPVGYGYTF
NA	NA	TRBV13	TRBJ2-5	TGTGCCAGCAGCTTACAGGGTGGTGAGACCCAGTACTTC	CASSLQGGETQYF
TRBD1	NA	TRBV6-1	TRBJ2-7	TGTGCCAGCAGTGAAGAGGAGACAGGGGGCTACGAGCAGTACTTC	CASSEEETGGYEQYF
NA	NA	TRBV5-1	TRBJ2-7	TGCGCCAGCAGCTTGGGTGGCAGCAGCTCCTACGAGCAGTACTTC	CASSLGGSSSYEQYF
NA	NA	TRBV13	TRBJ1-5	TGTGCCAGCAGCTTCGGACACGGGGATCAGCCCCAGCATTTT	CASSFGHGDQPQHF